A selection of T cell receptor beta chains follows, all from one sample in a study of Graves' ophthalmopathy and Graves' hyperthyroidism. MiXCR was run by TCRdb on the multiplex PCR reads, yielding one entry per CDR3 protein. Of over a million distinct CDR3 sequences in the sample, approximately 35% were seen once. The source material was peripheral blood or thyroid tissue (not recorded which). The source is an adult man with Graves' hyperthyroidism. CDR3s include the opening cysteine and the closing phenylalanine or tryptophan. Expanded clones are given a class, and other clones once, few, many or no size at all.

clone size	V gene	J gene	CDR3 protein
once	TRBV27	TRBJ2-7	CASSLNSGVFYEQYF
NA	TRBV10-3	TRBJ2-7	CAIREGQGYEQYF
NA	TRBV20-1	TRBJ1-2	CSASSQRNYGYTF
once	TRBV7-2	TRBJ2-7	CASSPPGTDQQYF
NA	TRBV11-2	TRBJ2-6	CASSTPGQGIAGANVLTF
few	TRBV12-3/TRBV12-4	TRBJ1-2	CASSYGPPGTGYGYTF
NA	TRBV19	TRBJ2-6	CASSMLGSGANVLTF
NA	TRBV6-5	TRBJ1-6	CASSLQGRSNSPLHF
few	TRBV7-2	TRBJ2-5	CASSPGGAAGETQYF
NA	TRBV12-3/TRBV12-4	TRBJ2-5	CASSTSSGGLEGTQYF
many	TRBV29-1	TRBJ1-2	CSVVGHYGYTF
NA	TRBV5-1	TRBJ2-2	CASGIIGQSNTGELFF
few	TRBV6-6	TRBJ2-3	CASSSTRSPGTDTQYF
many	TRBV5-6	TRBJ1-6	CASSSGGCSPLHF
NA	TRBV4-1	TRBJ2-7	CASSQGEGLPYEQYF
many	TRBV20-1	TRBJ2-7	CSARSYGGDSYEQYF
few	TRBV4-1	TRBJ1-5	CASSQEGPGSYQPQHF
many	TRBV24-1	TRBJ2-5	CATSDSVETQYF
NA	TRBV20-1	TRBJ1-1	CSASWEVGTEAFF
few	TRBV6-1	TRBJ1-2	CASRESGQNYGYTF
NA	TRBV5-1	TRBJ2-5	CASTEPGEETQYF
few	TRBV4-3	TRBJ2-7	CASSPGLTDEQYF
many	TRBV20-1	TRBJ1-5	CSARDEVPNYSNQPQHF
NA	TRBV10-3	TRBJ2-6	CAISESTVLTF
NA	TRBV7-9	TRBJ2-5	CASSQDHRPVETQYF
NA	TRBV10-3	TRBJ1-5	CAISTGTPGQPQHF
many	TRBV7-9	TRBJ1-1	CASSLAAEGTEAFF
NA	TRBV10-3	TRBJ2-7	CAISASEDRNYEQYF
NA	TRBV7-8	TRBJ1-6	CASSSGESRNSPLHF
many	TRBV24-1	TRBJ2-2	CATSEEQGFDTGELFF
NA	TRBV7-2	TRBJ2-3	CASGTSGSTDTQYF
many	TRBV15	TRBJ2-7	CATSGRVRTSGGAIHEQYF
NA	TRBV7-2	TRBJ2-2	CASSFARGRATGELFF
NA	TRBV29-1	TRBJ2-6	CSVERTGEVPGANVLTF
many	TRBV12-3/TRBV12-4	TRBJ1-4	CASRDGTAGEKLFF
NA	TRBV15	TRBJ1-5	CATSRVATASNQPQHF
NA	TRBV6-5	TRBJ1-1	CASSFGDRDYNEAFF
NA	TRBV29-1	TRBJ2-3	CSGSGRTDTQYF
many	TRBV7-8	TRBJ2-2	CASSLARTSADRELFF
few	TRBV7-8	TRBJ1-4	CASSQGGIDEKLFF
few	TRBV6-2/TRBV6-3	TRBJ1-5	CASSYAGRGNQPQHF
NA	TRBV9	TRBJ1-2	CASSVDTGSYGYTF
NA	TRBV5-1	TRBJ2-3	CASSLWDSTDTQYF
few	TRBV20-1	TRBJ2-5	CSARRSGRGAETQYF